These 10 T cell receptor beta chains were sequenced from one sample in a study of blood T cell repertoires in COVID-19. TCRdb keeps only in-frame clones here, not all; method: immunoSEQ multiplex PCR. The repertoire includes fewer than 200,000 clones, roughly 88% of them detected once, and 15% sits in the top ten. Sequencing used PBMCs or T cells enriched from blood (not recorded which). The source of these receptors is a man aged 45 to 65 who had recovered from COVID-19.

V usage is TRBV5-8 and J usage is TRBJ1-1; D unclear. The germline CDR1 and CDR2 sequences are SGHTS and YDEGEE. The CDR3 runs 14 residues. The V gene lost 1 base and the J gene lost 0 bases, with 7 bases spanning the gap. The CDR3 protein is CASSLMGLNTEAFF. CDR3 in DNA: TGTGCCAGCAGCTTGATGGGCTTGAACACTGAAGCTTTCTTT.

This clone appeared a single time. The chain is built from TRBV19 and TRBJ1-5; D possibly corresponds to TRBD1 (6 bases). Trimming pared 5 bases from V and 2 bases from J, leaving 13 bases between. CDR1 is LNHDA and CDR2 is SQIVND in the germline V gene (reference sequence). CDR3 length equals 15 residues. The CDR3 region is CASSPTGHGNQPQHF. CDR3 coding DNA: TGTGCCAGTAGTCCAACAGGGCACGGCAATCAGCCCCAGCATTTT.

The J gene is TRBJ2-5, the V gene TRBV5-1, with D tentatively TRBD1 (6 bases). From germline, CDR1 is SGHRS and CDR2 YFSETQ. The V gene lost 1 base and the J gene lost 1 base, with 11 bases spanning the gap. This CDR3 is 15 amino acids long. The CDR3 DNA reads as TGCGCCAGCAGCTTGTTTTCGACAGGCCAAGAGACCCAGTACTTC. Amino acids: CASSLFSTGQETQYF.

Worth noting for this clone: Distinct nucleotide sequences in the sample also encode this CDR3. The chain is built from TRBV6-5 and TRBJ1-2; D is unclear. This CDR3 comprises 13 residues. CDR1 and CDR2 (germline): MNHEY, SVGAGI. V was pared by 2 bases and J by 2 bases, with 6 bases between. The CDR3 DNA reads TGTGCCAGCAGTTACGGCGGAAACTATGGCTACACCTTC. It specifies CASSYGGNYGYTF.

The V gene is TRBV28, the J gene TRBJ2-3; weak D call: TRBD2 (6 bases). CDR3 length: 15 amino acids. From germline, CDR1 is MDHEN and CDR2 SYDVKM. V dropped 7 bases and J dropped 1 base, with 15 bases sitting between them. CDR3 nucleotide sequence: TGTGCCAGCAACGGTGGGGGGTCCGGCACAGATACGCAGTATTTT. It encodes CASNGGGSGTDTQYF.

The chain uses TRBV3-1 (or the pseudogene TRBV3-2) and TRBJ2-1; D might be TRBD2 (6 bases). V shed 0 bases and J shed 0 bases, with 9 bases lying between them. The CDR3 has 16 amino acids. The germline V gene encodes CDR1 LGHDT and CDR2 YNNKEL (reference sequence). CDR3 in amino acids: CASSQEGGGSYNEQFF. The DNA for the CDR3 is TGTGCCAGCAGCCAAGAGGGGGGAGGCTCCTACAATGAGCAGTTCTTC.

The chain has TRBV4-1 and TRBJ2-1; 9 bases map to TRBD2. The CDR3 is 18 residues long. Germline assignment: CDR1 MGHRA and CDR2 YSYEKL. Trimming at V came to 4 bases and at J to 0 bases, leaving 10 bases not matched to a gene. CDR3 DNA sequence: TGCGCCAGCAGCCCGTCGGGGGCTAGCGGGACCTCCTACAATGAGCAGTTCTTC. As protein: CASSPSGASGTSYNEQFF.

The rearrangement uses TRBV21-1 and TRBJ1-5. TRBV21-1 is a recognized pseudogene. The CDR3 has 18 amino acids. The CDR3 reads CASSSTGTERYSNQPQHF. The CDR3 nucleotides are TGTGCCAGCAGCAGCACCGGGACTGAACGATATAGCAATCAGCCCCAGCATTTT.

This rearrangement joins TRBV10-3 to TRBJ2-5; the match to TRBD1 covers 10 bases. The CDR3 is 15 residues long. V lost 5 bases and J lost 5; bases outside the gene matches: 8. CDR1 and CDR2 (germline): ENHRY, SYGVKD. In DNA, the CDR3 is TGTGCCATCAGTCCCGGGACAGGGGTATCTGAGACCCAGTACTTC. Encoded protein: CAISPGTGVSETQYF.

The CDR3 loop reads CASSPQTGANSPLHF. Written as DNA, the CDR3 is TGTGCCAGCTCACCCCAGACAGGGGCGAATTCACCCCTCCACTTT. The chain uses TRBV18 and TRBJ1-6; 8 positions agree with TRBD1. The CDR3 sequence is 15 residues long. The V and J ends lost 3 bases and 7 bases, in that order; junction bases with no gene match: 5. CDR1 and CDR2 (germline): KGHSH, LQKENI.